A single sample gave rise to the 26 T cell receptor beta chains below, sequenced in a study of post-analysis software for immune sequencing data. Whole-study findings and limits: Comparison of patients with controls showed 4 to 6 TRBV segments more frequent in patients, TRBV5-6, TRBV5-1 and TRBV20-1 among them.

Unique molecular identifiers were built into the TCR beta cDNA libraries. Using its own MiXCR run on the PCR reads, TCRdb lists one record per CDR3 protein. The table has approximately 630,000 distinct CDR3 sequences, more than 50% seen once; the top ten hold around 10%. No antigens are known for them. The sample consisted of blood. Receptors were obtained from a girl aged 2 to 10 with multiple sclerosis.

This clonotype has only a few counts. The junction departs from germline at one end; a sequencing error may be responsible. The chain combines TRBV20-1 with TRBJ2-1; a weak D match, TRBD2 (6 bases). The CDR3 spans 14 residues. CDR1 is DFQATT and CDR2 is SNEGSKA in the germline V gene (reference sequence). CDR3 sequence: CSAEVGTLYNGQFF. The CDR3 bases are TGCAGTGCTGAGGTTGGGACTCTCTACAATGGGCAGTTCTTC.

This chain connects TRBV20-1 to TRBJ1-4, with D possibly matching TRBD1 (6 bases). Trimming took 6 bases from V and 8 from J, leaving 13 bases between them. From germline, CDR1 is DFQATT and CDR2 SNEGSKA (reference sequence). CDR3 length: 12 residues. The CDR3 here is CSARGGTEKLFF. CDR3 coding DNA: TGCAGTGCCAGGGGAGGGACCGAAAAACTGTTTTTT.

The chain uses TRBV6-5 and TRBJ1-1; D might be TRBD1 (5 bases). In germline, CDR1 is MNHEY, CDR2 SVGAGI. V lost 0 bases and J 4 bases, leaving 9 bases between the germline ends. The CDR3 has 14 residues. The CDR3 here is CASSYSRRGTEAFF. The DNA of the CDR3 is TGTGCCAGCAGTTACTCGAGAAGGGGCACTGAAGCTTTCTTT.

The CDR3 sequence: CASSQPTGTYNEQYF. CDR3 coding DNA: TGTGCCAGCAGCCAGCCGACAGGAACCTACAATGAGCAGTACTTC. The chain joins TRBV4-2 to TRBJ2-1; a weak D match, TRBD1 (6 bases). The J call is uncertain, as TRBJ2-7 better fits the DNA end. Germline CDR1 reads LGHNA; CDR2 reads YNFKEQ. The CDR3 has 15 amino acids.

Only a few counts were recorded for this clonotype. This chain connects TRBV20-1 to TRBJ2-1; D call uncertain. CDR1 DFQATT and CDR2 SNEGSKA come from the germline V gene (reference sequence). The V gene lost 1 base and the J gene lost 9 bases, with 22 bases spanning the gap. CDR3 length: 16 residues. The DNA for the CDR3 is TGCAGTGCTAGAGCCGAAACGGGCCCCCGAAGGGCTGAGCAGTTCTTC. This codes for CSARAETGPRRAEQFF.

This clonotype was detected only a few times. This rearrangement joins TRBV12-3 or TRBV12-4 to TRBJ2-3; 13 bases agree with TRBD2. The CDR3 sequence is 19 residues long. The junction had 12 bases not matched to a gene; V was cut back by 6 bases and J by 0 bases. The CDR3 is CASSPRTTSGRRSTDTQYF. The DNA for the CDR3 is TGTGCCAGCAGCCCCCGTACGACTAGCGGGAGGCGTAGCACAGATACGCAGTATTTT.

J is TRBJ2-2 and V is TRBV12-3 or TRBV12-4; D remains ambiguous. CDR3 length equals 15 residues. The germline V and J ends were trimmed by 7 bases and 1 base, with 13 bases remaining between them. The DNA for the CDR3 is TGTGCCAGCACCCCGAACCTAGGGAACACCGGGGAGCTGTTTTTT. Its protein product is CASTPNLGNTGELFF.

This chain joins TRBV5-1 and TRBJ1-1, with D uncertain. The germline V gene encodes CDR1 SGHRS and CDR2 YFSETQ. There are 15 residues in the CDR3. Trimming cost V 2 bases and J 0 bases, with 11 bases left between them. The CDR3 nucleotides are TGCGCCAGCAGCTTACCACCGGGGATGAACACTGAAGCTTTCTTT. Residues: CASSLPPGMNTEAFF.

This clonotype has only a few counts. The chain links TRBV10-3 to TRBJ2-3; 9 bases agree with TRBD2. The J segment lost 4 bases and the V segment lost 0 bases, leaving 2 bases of the junction unmatched. The CDR3 runs to 15 residues. Per germline, CDR1 ENHRY and CDR2 SYGVKD. As DNA, the CDR3 is TGTGCCATCAGTGAGTCTAGCGGGAGTGCAGATACGCAGTATTTT. Its protein product is CAISESSGSADTQYF.

The chain couples TRBV6-5 to TRBJ2-3; D is unclear. Germline CDR1 MNHEY, CDR2 SVGAGI. Trimming pared 6 bases from V and 2 bases from J, leaving 9 bases between. The CDR3 consists of 13 residues. This CDR3 reads CASSHGHTDTQYF. DNA for the CDR3: TGTGCCAGCAGCCACGGCCACACAGATACGCAGTATTTT.

This clonotype was detected a few times. V and J are TRBV20-1 and TRBJ2-7, with a possible D match to TRBD2 (7 bases). CDR1 DFQATT and CDR2 SNEGSKA come from the germline V gene (reference sequence). The CDR3 extends over 14 amino acids. V lost 2 bases to trimming and J lost 2 bases, with 13 bases between them. Here the CDR3 reads CSARRGGGTYEQYF. The CDR3 coding sequence is TGCAGTGCTAGACGAGGCGGGGGCACCTACGAGCAGTACTTC.

The chain carries TRBV6-2 or TRBV6-3 and TRBJ2-1; possibly TRBD1 for D (5 bases). Germline CDR1 reads MNHEY; CDR2 reads SVGEGT. V was cut by 0 bases and J by 4 bases, with 13 bases left in between. This CDR3 spans 16 amino acids. DNA for the CDR3: TGTGCCAGCAGTTACTCGAAGGTATCAGGGTACAATGAGCAGTTCTTC. Encoded protein: CASSYSKVSGYNEQFF.

The CDR3 DNA reads as TGTGCCAGCAGCTTGGGAGGGGAAGAAGAGACCCAGTACTTC. Protein sequence: CASSLGGEEETQYF. The V call is TRBV7-2, the J call TRBJ2-5, with TRBD2 matching 7 bases. Germline CDR1 and CDR2: SGHTA and FQGNSA. This CDR3 contains 14 residues. V gave up 3 bases and J gave up 3 bases; unmatched junction bases: 4.

This clonotype was observed a handful of times. The J gene is TRBJ2-3, the V gene TRBV7-2; D perhaps matches TRBD2 (5 bases). Deletions cut 3 bases from V and 4 bases from J, with 14 bases between. This CDR3 is 15 amino acids long. Germline-derived CDR1 and CDR2 are SGHTA and FQGNSA. The CDR3 protein is CASSFKGSGSDTQYF. CDR3 sequence (DNA): TGTGCCAGCAGCTTTAAAGGGAGCGGCTCAGATACGCAGTATTTT.

This chain joins TRBV7-2 and TRBJ2-1, with TRBD1 identical over 9 bases. Trimming at V came to 6 bases and at J to 8 bases, leaving 11 bases not matched to a gene. The germline CDR1 and CDR2 sequences are SGHTA and FQGNSA. There are 15 residues in the CDR3. Written as DNA, the CDR3 is TGTGCCAGCAGTTGGACCGGGACAGGGTCCCATGAGCAGTTCTTC. Its translation is CASSWTGTGSHEQFF.

The rearrangement links TRBV5-1 to TRBJ1-5, with 8 nucleotides matching TRBD1. CDR1 and CDR2 (germline): SGHRS, YFSETQ. This CDR3 is built from 14 residues. V lost 1 base, J lost 9 bases, and 6 bases stayed unmatched. Here the CDR3 reads CASSLTGGKLPQHF. The CDR3 DNA is TGCGCCAGCAGCTTGACAGGGGGTAAATTGCCCCAGCATTTT.

The chain uses TRBV12-3 or TRBV12-4 and TRBJ1-4; D not resolved. This CDR3 is 13 amino acids long. Deletions cut 0 bases from V and 8 bases from J, with 7 bases between. CDR3 sequence (DNA): TGTGCCAGCAGTTTAGCCGGCGGAGAAAAACTGTTTTTT. This gives the protein CASSLAGGEKLFF.

The chain recombines TRBV9 with TRBJ2-7; the D gene is possibly TRBD1 (6 bases). V dropped 4 bases and J dropped 3 bases, with 11 bases sitting between them. Germline V gene sequence: CDR1 SGDLS, CDR2 YYNGEE. The CDR3 extends over 13 amino acids. CDR3 loop: CASSRTDLYEQYF. The CDR3 DNA reads TGTGCCAGCAGCCGGACAGACCTCTACGAGCAGTACTTC.

The chain combines TRBV9 with TRBJ2-3; TRBD2 matches 8 bases. The CDR3 is made up of 15 amino acids. The junction had 7 bases not matched to a gene; V was cut back by 3 bases and J by 4 bases. CDR1 and CDR2 from the germline V gene are SGDLS and YYNGEE. The CDR3 nucleotides read TGTGCCAGCAGCGGACCAGCGGGGGTATCAGATACGCAGTATTTT. This sequence encodes CASSGPAGVSDTQYF.

This clonotype was counted only a few times. The chain employs TRBV12-3 or TRBV12-4 and TRBJ2-2; 9 bases agree with TRBD2. CDR3 length: 15 amino acids. The V and J ends lost 1 base and 4 bases, in that order; junction bases with no gene match: 1. CDR3 DNA sequence: TGTGCCAGCAGTTTAGTTAGCGGGGGCACCGGGGAGCTGTTTTTT. It encodes CASSLVSGGTGELFF.

This chain uses TRBV9 with TRBJ2-1; 7 bases map to TRBD1. V was clipped by 4 bases and J by 14 bases; unmatched bases: 6. Germline loops: CDR1 SGDLS, CDR2 YYNGEE. The CDR3 has 11 amino acids. The DNA for the CDR3 is TGTGCCAGCAGCCCCGGGACAGAGGAGTTCTTC. Its translation is CASSPGTEEFF.

This clonotype was seen only a few times. The chain uses TRBV5-1 and TRBJ1-2, with TRBD1 as a possible D gene (5 bases). Germline V gene sequence: CDR1 SGHRS, CDR2 YFSETQ. The V end lost 6 bases, the J end lost 7 bases, and 22 bases lay between the germline ends. This CDR3 region has 15 residues. CDR3: CASTTFGDQSGGYTF. The CDR3 DNA follows: TGCGCCAGCACAACCTTTGGGGACCAAAGTGGTGGCTACACCTTC.

CDR3 loop: CASSFTSGGRNEQFF. The CDR3 region has the DNA TGTGCCAGCAGTTTTACTAGCGGGGGGAGGAATGAGCAGTTCTTC. The chain couples TRBV12-3 or TRBV12-4 to TRBJ2-1, with TRBD2 matching over 12 bases. This CDR3 has 15 residues. The J segment lost 7 bases and the V segment lost 3 bases, leaving 4 bases of the junction unmatched.

The rearrangement links TRBV10-3 to TRBJ2-3; possible D gene TRBD1, 7 bases. CDR3 length: 15 residues. Looked up from germline, CDR1 is ENHRY and CDR2 is SYGVKD. V was shortened by 4 bases and J by 1 base, with 12 bases between the two germline ends. The CDR3: CAISGGTVRTDTQYF. The CDR3 bases are TGTGCCATCAGTGGCGGGACAGTACGCACAGATACGCAGTATTTT.

The CDR3 nucleotides read TGCAGTGCTAGAAGGTCCAGGGACAATTCACCCCTCCACTTT. Its translation: CSARRSRDNSPLHF. The J gene is TRBJ1-6, the V gene TRBV20-1; TRBD1 is a possible D gene (5 bases). Per germline, CDR1 DFQATT and CDR2 SNEGSKA (reference sequence). The CDR3 has 14 amino acids. V lost 2 bases and J lost 7, with 12 bases in between.

The chain is built from TRBV5-5 and TRBJ1-2; possibly TRBD1 for D (5 bases). The CDR3 contains 13 residues. Per germline, CDR1 SGHKS and CDR2 YYEKEE (reference sequence). Trimming shortened V by 2 bases and J by 6 bases, and 11 bases separated the two germline ends. Here the CDR3 DNA reads TGTGCCAGCAGCTTCGCGGGGCCTGATGGCTACACCTTC. It translates to CASSFAGPDGYTF.